This T cell receptor beta chain originates from a study of T cells in Graves' hyperthyroidism and ophthalmopathy. Only a few counts were recorded for this clonotype. Between the trimmed V and J ends, which lost 3 bases and 5 bases, there was a span of 11 bases. The germline gives CDR1 SEHNR, CDR2 FQNEAQ (reference sequence). CDR3 size: 14 residues. TCR beta CDR3 regions were amplified from RNA transcripts. Primed by the HTBI set, a first-round RT-PCR was run on the TCR CDR3. TCRdb ran MiXCR on the multiplex PCR reads and lists one entry per CDR3 protein. The table shows about 320,000 distinct CDR3 sequences, with around a sixth occurring only once. Uncontrolled infection, other autoimmune disease, pregnancy or lactation excluded patients. Cells are PBMCs isolated from roughly 9.2 ml of fresh blood.

This chain connects TRBV7-9 to TRBJ1-5; D might be TRBD1 (5 bases). The sample taken for sequencing was blood. This TCR was sampled from a man aged 25 to 40 with Graves' hyperthyroidism. The CDR3 DNA reads TGTGCCAGCAGCTTGGACAAATCTTATCAGCCCCAGCATTTT. This sequence encodes CASSLDKSYQPQHF.